The source of this T cell receptor beta chain is a study of T cells after yellow fever vaccination. Study-level information: The authors prepared low-cell-number fractions using SMART-Seq v4 Ultra Low Input.

Generation of TCR cDNA used 5'RACE template switching (which added a universal primer site and UMIs). TCRdb called the 5' RACE reads again in MiXCR, with one record for every CDR3 protein. Here the sample spans roughly 250,000 distinct CDR3 sequences, 13% being singletons. This clonotype was observed a handful of times. V lost 5 bases and J 11 bases, leaving 10 bases between the germline ends. Germline CDR1 MNHEY, CDR2 SVGEGT. The length of the CDR3 is 11 residues. The sequence derives from a man aged 25 to 40 who received the YFV17D yellow fever vaccine. The V gene is TRBV6-2 or TRBV6-3, the J gene TRBJ2-1; D unresolved. The sample here was CD4+ T cells sorted from PBMCs, taken 45 days after the yellow fever booster vaccination. This chain's CDR3 is CASSHNTQQFF. The CDR3 bases are TGTGCCAGCAGTCACAATACCCAGCAGTTCTTC.